The TCR beta chain under discussion was sequenced for a study of T-cell reconstitution after alpha-beta-depleted transplantation in children listed by TCRdb under 2016. In terms of the full investigation: The study quantitatively tracked T-cell immune reconstitution after TCRalphabeta/CD19-depleted allogeneic hematopoietic cell transplantation in children using TCR repertoire profiling.

About this clonotype itself: Its antigen is unknown. The junction does not match germline at one end; this may be a read error.

The library was made by PCR. Sequencing took place on an Illumina HiSeq 2500. Molecular barcoding was employed in the preparation of TCR libraries, with unique molecular identifiers being used to normalize TCRbeta repertoire quantification. Starting from the raw public reads, TCRdb applied fastp trimming at Q25, assembled clones with MiXCR and retained in-frame beta chains. CDR3 protein sequences are deduplicated, and each keeps its most common genes and DNA. This sample comprises about 420,000 distinct CDR3 sequences, roughly 11% of them detected only once. The ten most abundant clones make up 4.5% to 6% of the sample. CDR3 length: 15 amino acids, cysteine to phenylalanine. This entry keeps only the CDR3 DNA: 45 bases, framed from base 1. The germline V gene specifies SNHLY as CDR1 and FYNNEI as CDR2.

This sequence uses TRBV2 and TRBJ2-2, with the D gene uncertain. This clonotype was obtained from a human donor who donated a stem cell graft to a child with acute myeloid leukemia. The sequenced sample was PBMCs from the stem cell graft donor, obtained from the stem cell graft. The encoded CDR3 is CVSSENRQNTGELFF. The nucleotide sequence reads as follows: TGTGTCAGCAGTGAGAACAGACAGAACACCGGGGAGCTGTTTTTT.